The 7 T cell receptor beta chains reported below all come from one sample, sequenced in a study of persistence of HIV-infected CD4 T cells. Their recognized antigens are unknown. The immunoSEQ assay was version 4, run in survey mode. This table comes from immunoSEQ multiplex PCR, and its TCRdb copy is limited to in-frame clones, with some not included. In the table there are under 45,000 clones, roughly 90% of which are singletons. Anti-CD3/anti-CD28 beads served as a nonspecific positive control stimulus. Sorting selected CD4+ T cells upregulating both CD40 ligand and CD69. Sample: CD4+ T cells sorted from PBMCs after roughly 20-hour stimulation, taken from a patient who received antiretroviral therapy. These TCRs come from an adult man with HIV who was CMV-seropositive.

The chain employs TRBV7-3 and TRBJ2-3; D may match TRBD1 or TRBD2 (5 bases each). The V gene's germline CDR1 is SGHTA and CDR2 FQGTGA. V was shortened by 0 bases and J by 2 bases, with 9 bases between the two germline ends. This CDR3 is built from 15 residues. In DNA form, the CDR3 reads TGTGCCAGCAGCTTAACGGGGGTCCCCACAGATACGCAGTATTTT. Translating it yields CASSLTGVPTDTQYF.

The DNA of the CDR3 is TGTGCCACCAGCAGAGATCCCTCACAGGGTGCCCTCTATGGCTACACCTTC. Amino acids: CATSRDPSQGALYGYTF. The rearrangement links TRBV15 to TRBJ1-2; TRBD1 might be the D (6 bases). Germline lookup yields CDR1 LNHNV and CDR2 YYDKDF (reference sequence). This CDR3 has 17 residues. The germline V and J ends were trimmed by 0 bases and 4 bases, with 18 bases remaining between them.

This chain links TRBV24-1 with TRBJ2-2, with D hard to call. Germline V CDR1 and CDR2: KGHDR, SFDVKD. Between the trimmed V and J ends, which lost 5 bases and 4 bases, there was a span of 10 bases. This CDR3 is built from 14 residues. The CDR3 DNA sequence: TGTGCCACCAGTGGGAAGGGCGGCACCGGGGAGCTGTTTTTT. Translating it yields CATSGKGGTGELFF.

This rearrangement joins TRBV2 to TRBJ1-3; 9 nucleotides line up with TRBD1. The CDR3 sequence is 15 residues long. V shed 3 bases and J 1 base; nucleotides not matched to a gene: 1. CDR1 SNHLY and CDR2 FYNNEI come from the germline V gene. In DNA form, the CDR3 reads TGTGCCAGCAGTGACGACAGGGGGTCTGGAAACACCATATATTTT. Translated, it gives CASSDDRGSGNTIYF.

CDR3 loop: CASSGINYGYTF. The CDR3, as DNA: TGTGCCAGCAGTGGGATTAACTATGGCTACACCTTC. The chain employs TRBV28 and TRBJ1-2; D is undetermined. The CDR3 covers 12 residues. The V gene lost 5 bases and the J gene lost 1 base, with 5 bases spanning the gap. The germline V gene encodes CDR1 MDHEN and CDR2 SYDVKM.

The CDR3 region has the DNA TGCGCCAGCAGCCTAGCGGGGGTCTCCACAGATACGCAGTATTTT. Translating gives CASSLAGVSTDTQYF. V gene TRBV5-1 combines with J gene TRBJ2-3, with 10 bases that match TRBD2. The CDR3 runs 15 residues. Germline CDR1 reads SGHRS; CDR2 reads YFSETQ. V lost 4 bases and J lost 2; bases outside the gene matches: 4.

A few counts support this clone. The chain carries TRBV9 and TRBJ1-1; D is uncertain. The ends were cut back, 0 bases at V and 0 bases at J, with 9 bases in the middle. This CDR3 is 15 amino acids long. Germline CDR1 reads SGDLS; CDR2 reads YYNGEE. CDR3 loop: CASSVGRVLNTEAFF. Here the CDR3 DNA reads TGTGCCAGCAGCGTAGGGAGGGTGTTGAACACTGAAGCTTTCTTT.